This T cell receptor beta chain was identified during a study of OX40 agonist ivuxolimab in advanced cancers. Study-level background: Ivuxolimab, an agonistic anti-OX40 (CD134) antibody, was given to patients. A male proportion of 70% to 90% was recorded, with mean age approximately 60 years and range 23 to 79.

Assay: immunoSEQ multiplex PCR; the TCRdb copy retains only in-frame clones and omits some. The sample has 92,000 or so clones; more than 80% are singletons. Study-wide points: Expanded peripheral T cell antigen specificity was not determined.

Of note for this clone: Antigen: not known.

The CDR3 has 13 residues. Germline lookup yields CDR1 PRHDT and CDR2 FYEKMQ (reference sequence). V gave up 3 bases and J gave up 2 bases, with 7 bases separating them. The chain is built from TRBV13 and TRBJ2-5, with D unresolved. The receptor was derived from an adult with an advanced solid tumor such as melanoma, head and neck, liver or kidney cancer. The sample here was CD4+ or CD8+ T cells sorted from blood, taken in a trial of the OX40 agonist ivuxolimab. Here the CDR3 DNA reads TGTGCCAGCAGCTTTGACGCTCAAGAGACCCAGTACTTC. Its translation is CASSFDAQETQYF.